The present T cell receptor beta chain was sequenced within a study of blood T cell repertoires in COVID-19. This table comes from immunoSEQ multiplex PCR, and its TCRdb copy is limited to in-frame clones, with some not included. The table lists 95,000 to 100,000 clones, roughly four fifths of them singletons, with 24% in the top ten. CDR1 is SGHVS and CDR2 is FNYEAQ in the germline V gene. With 2 bases clipped from V and 0 bases from J, the junction kept 8 bases outside the gene matches. This CDR3 is 19 amino acids long. The chain is built from TRBV7-6 and TRBJ2-1; 12 nucleotides match TRBD2. The source is a human donor in a cohort sampled during active COVID-19. The sequencing input was peripheral blood. CDR3 residues: CASSLIGLAGTNSYNEQFF. The DNA of the CDR3 is TGTGCCAGCAGCTTAATCGGACTAGCGGGAACTAACTCCTACAATGAGCAGTTCTTC.